This T cell receptor (beta chain) was recorded in a study of T cell responses to AZD1222 COVID-19 vaccine. A note on this clone: Its antigen is unknown.

Overall study findings and caveats: CD4 TCRs linked to vaccination spanned spike, dominating at 160-218 and 743-854. Repertoires were collected only later (after the peak T cell response had occurred).

Profiled with immunoSEQ multiplex PCR; TCRdb holds only in-frame clones, not every one. In the table there are around 58,000 clones, approximately 88% of which are singletons. Looked up from germline, CDR1 is MNHEY and CDR2 is SVGAGI. The CDR3 spans 14 residues. The V end was cut by 8 bases, the J end by 4 bases, with 17 bases between. The J gene is TRBJ1-2, the V gene TRBV6-5; D is ambiguous. The sequencing here drew on peripheral blood, taken 28 days after the second AZD1222 dose. The source of this sequence is an adult who received the AZD1222 COVID-19 vaccine. CDR3 in DNA: TGTGCCAGCGTCTCTGGGGATATTCCCTATGGCTACACCTTC. Its protein is CASVSGDIPYGYTF.